The 10 T cell receptor beta chains below all came from one sample that was sequenced in a study of T cell clones after liver transplantation. The assay was immunoSEQ multiplex PCR, and TCRdb's table has in-frame clones only and misses some. Found here are fewer than 80,000 clones, roughly 80% of them singletons; the top ten hold more than 2%. The source material was CD4+ T cells from blood, sampled around 48 months after liver transplant. These receptor sequences come from a human patient who received a liver transplant. Some T cells may have originated in the graft donor.

The V call is TRBV19, the J call TRBJ2-7; a possible D gene is TRBD1 (5 bases). Per the germline V gene, CDR1 is LNHDA and CDR2 is SQIVND (reference sequence). This CDR3 has 13 residues. Trimming removed 4 bases at V and 0 bases at J, with 7 bases between. As DNA, the CDR3 is TGTGCCAGTAGTAACACAGGCTCCTACGAGCAGTACTTC. Amino acids: CASSNTGSYEQYF.

With respect to this clone: The junction shows a germline mismatch at one end, possibly a read error. This rearrangement joins TRBV7-7 to TRBJ2-1, with D perhaps TRBD1 (5 bases). CDR3 length: 18 amino acids. Germline assignment: CDR1 SSHAT and CDR2 FNYEAQ (reference sequence). The CDR3 region is CASSQGVMGRSSYNEQFF. CDR3 sequence (DNA): TGTGCTAGCAGCCAAGGGGTGATGGGGCGGAGCTCCTACAATGAGCAGTTCTTC.

This clone showed up just once. The J gene is TRBJ2-7, the V gene TRBV7-2, with D maybe TRBD1 (6 bases). Germline values: CDR1 SGHTA, CDR2 FQGNSA. The CDR3 runs to 14 residues. Deletions cut 6 bases from V and 7 bases from J, with 19 bases between. In DNA, the CDR3 is TGTGCCAGCAGTTTTGCCGGGACATCTCGGGAGCAGTACTTC. This translates into CASSFAGTSREQYF.

The chain combines TRBV7-2 with TRBJ2-7, with TRBD2 matching 10 bases. The length of the CDR3 is 15 residues. Germline V gene data show CDR1 as SGHTA and CDR2 as FQGNSA. V gave up 5 bases and J gave up 2 bases; unmatched junction bases: 6. The CDR3 region is CASSPSGSPPYEQYF. DNA for the CDR3: TGTGCCAGCAGCCCTAGCGGGAGCCCCCCCTACGAGCAGTACTTC.

This sequence joins TRBV7-2 and TRBJ1-5, with D uncertain. Germline CDR1 and CDR2: SGHTA and FQGNSA. The CDR3 contains 14 residues. V lost 5 bases to trimming and J lost 0 bases, with 8 bases between them. CDR3 bases: TGTGCCAGCAGCCCCCAGTATAGCAATCAGCCCCAGCATTTT. Encoded protein: CASSPQYSNQPQHF.

The chain is built from TRBV12-5 and TRBJ2-7; D is undetermined. Germline CDR1 and CDR2: LGHNT and FRNRAP. The CDR3 is made up of 13 amino acids. V was trimmed by 2 bases and J by 3 bases, leaving 8 bases between them. The CDR3 bases are TGTGCTAGTGGTTTGAGATTAGGCTACGAGCAGTACTTC. It translates to CASGLRLGYEQYF.

J is TRBJ2-7 and V is TRBV5-1; maybe TRBD1 (5 bases). Trimming removed 4 bases from V and 5 bases from J, with 16 bases in between. In germline, CDR1 is SGHRS, CDR2 YFSETQ. The CDR3 sequence is 14 residues long. This CDR3 reads CASSRAGNRDEQYF. The DNA of the CDR3 is TGCGCCAGCAGCAGGGCAGGGAATAGGGACGAGCAGTACTTC.

The rearrangement uses TRBV5-1 and TRBJ2-1; a possible D gene is TRBD2 (5 bases). The V end lost 4 bases, the J end lost 6 bases, and 17 bases lay between the germline ends. The CDR3 loop spans 15 amino acids. CDR1 and CDR2 (germline): SGHRS, YFSETQ. As DNA, the CDR3 is TGCGCCAGCAGCCCGCCGGTGGGCGCGGGCAATGAGCAGTTCTTC. Protein product: CASSPPVGAGNEQFF.

The chain combines TRBV6-6 with TRBJ1-1; TRBD1 aligns across 9 bases. Germline CDR1 is MNHNY and CDR2 is SVGAGI (reference sequence). The CDR3 is made up of 13 amino acids. V lost 8 bases and J lost 0; bases outside the gene matches: 1. CDR3 bases: TGTGCCAGCGACAGGGGGATGAACACTGAAGCTTTCTTT. Translated, it gives CASDRGMNTEAFF.

The genes are TRBV7-2 and TRBJ1-1; D call uncertain. This CDR3 region has 15 residues. V lost 1 base to trimming and J lost 0 bases, with 9 bases between them. Germline V gene data show CDR1 as SGHTA and CDR2 as FQGNSA. The chain's CDR3 is CASSLVGSMNTEAFF. The CDR3 DNA is TGTGCCAGCAGCTTAGTTGGGAGTATGAACACTGAAGCTTTCTTT.